Shown below are 6 T cell receptor beta chains from a single sample sequenced in a study of blood T cell repertoires in COVID-19. Here immunoSEQ multiplex PCR was the method, and the copy in TCRdb shows in-frame clones only, minus some. The data hold about 74,000 clones, with 65% to 85% observed a single time. Specimen: peripheral blood. The source of these receptors is a man between 70 and 80 years old with active or convalescent COVID-19.

The chain joins TRBV9 to TRBJ1-1, with 7 bases that match TRBD1. The CDR3 contains 14 residues. V shed 2 bases, J shed 4 bases, and the junction held 5 bases outside the gene matches. Germline CDR1 SGDLS, CDR2 YYNGEE. The DNA of the CDR3 is TGTGCCAGCAGCGTTCAGGGGGTCCTCACTGAAGCTTTCTTT. This encodes CASSVQGVLTEAFF.

V is TRBV5-1 and J is TRBJ1-1, with D perhaps matching TRBD1 (6 bases). CDR1 is SGHRS and CDR2 is YFSETQ in the germline V gene. V shed 3 bases and J shed 0 bases, with 12 bases lying between them. The CDR3 consists of 15 residues. The CDR3 DNA follows: TGCGCCAGCAGCTACCGACAGGAGATGAACACTGAAGCTTTCTTT. As protein: CASSYRQEMNTEAFF.

This clone was found a few times. The rearrangement joins TRBV5-4 to TRBJ1-1; 10 nucleotides align to TRBD1. This CDR3 region has 14 residues. V lost 3 bases to trimming and J lost 4 bases; unmatched junction nucleotides: 3. In germline, CDR1 is SGHNT, CDR2 YYREEE (reference sequence). CDR3 sequence reads: CASSSDRGSTEAFF. The CDR3, as DNA: TGTGCCAGCAGCTCGGACAGGGGGAGCACTGAAGCTTTCTTT.

The CDR3 spells CASSLVGDTYNEQFF. Written as DNA, the CDR3 is TGTGCCAGCAGCTTAGTGGGCGACACCTACAATGAGCAGTTCTTC. The V call is TRBV7-9, the J call TRBJ2-1; D uncertain. Trimming took off 1 base at V and 2 bases at J, with 9 bases between the two ends. Germline values: CDR1 SEHNR, CDR2 FQNEAQ (reference sequence). The CDR3 spans 15 residues.

This chain joins TRBV3-1 (or the pseudogene TRBV3-2) and TRBJ1-2, with D perhaps matching TRBD1 (6 bases). Trimming shortened V by 4 bases and J by 3 bases, and 9 bases separated the two germline ends. Germline CDR1 is LGHDT and CDR2 is YNNKEL (reference sequence). This CDR3 spans 13 amino acids. The CDR3 DNA reads as TGTGCCAGCAGCCGGGACAACTACTATGGCTACACCTTC. It codes for CASSRDNYYGYTF.

The V gene is TRBV28, the J gene TRBJ1-3; the D is unclear. Germline V gene sequence: CDR1 MDHEN, CDR2 SYDVKM. V dropped 6 bases and J dropped 0 bases, with 9 bases sitting between them. The CDR3 sequence is 14 residues long. The CDR3 protein is CASSRISSGNTIYF. Here the CDR3 DNA reads TGTGCCAGCAGCCGTATATCCTCTGGAAACACCATATATTTT. Filled out from reference TRBV28 and TRBJ1-3, the complete variable domain reads DVKVTQSSRYLVKRTGEKVFLECVQDMDHENMFWYRQDPGLGLRLIYFSYDVKMKEKGDIPEGYSVSREKKERFSLILESASTNQTSMYLCASSRISSGNTIYFGEGSWLTVV.